The clone carrying this T cell receptor (beta chain) was seen a handful of times. The CDR3 extends over 15 amino acids. V was cut by 3 bases and J by 6 bases, with 18 bases left in between. Per the germline V gene, CDR1 is DFQATT and CDR2 is SNEGSKA (reference sequence). The sample is drawn from a study of identical twins. TCRdb recomputed calls from the 5' RACE reads with MiXCR, one row per CDR3 protein. The data hold roughly 250,000 distinct CDR3 sequences, with about 14% observed a single time. The chain uses TRBV20-1 and TRBJ2-4, with D perhaps matching TRBD2 (5 bases). This clonotype was obtained from a woman aged 18-35 years in good health. The sample was memory (CD45RO+) T cells sorted from blood. CDR3 bases: TGCAGTGCTAGCATCCCCCCGTCTAGCAGAAACATTCAGTACTTC. The encoded protein is CSASIPPSSRNIQYF.